A selection of T cell receptor beta chains follows, all from one sample in a study of T cells expressing NK-cell markers. TCRdb re-called the 5' RACE reads and gives one entry per CDR3 protein, without DNA. There are around 280,000 distinct CDR3 sequences in the sample, with 0.39% held by the top ten. The sample taken for sequencing was blood T cells: a sorted CD56 or NKG2C T cell subset, CD4+ or CD8+ T cells, or bulk PBMC T cells (not recorded which). The source of these receptors is a man aged 18 to 30 in good health. Each CDR3 is given with its conserved first and last residue. Each record gives: J gene, V gene, CDR3 protein.

TRBJ1-6,TRBV12-3/TRBV12-4,CASSRTGGDSPLHF
TRBJ2-5,TRBV11-1,CARSFQGRETQYF
TRBJ2-1,TRBV11-2,CASSLVTGTYNEQFF
TRBJ1-2,TRBV11-2,CASSLSTGQNYGYTF
TRBJ2-1,TRBV20-1,CSTTSGKYNEQFF
TRBJ2-1,TRBV12-3/TRBV12-4,CASSPGTSSSYNEQFF
TRBJ1-6,TRBV20-1,CSARVAGMYINSPLHF
TRBJ2-1,TRBV7-2,CASSPTGTEQFF
TRBJ1-1,TRBV28,CASSFGTVNTEAFF
TRBJ2-4,TRBV20-1,CSGGAAKNIQYF
TRBJ2-3,TRBV20-1,CSAVLLTPGRSTDTQYF
TRBJ2-4,TRBV12-3/TRBV12-4,CASSSDPVENIQYF